These T cell receptor beta chains were read from a single sample in a study of blood T cell repertoires in COVID-19. Libraries were prepared by immunoSEQ multiplex PCR; TCRdb keeps only in-frame clonotypes and omits some of them. This table has under 300,000 clones, approximately 82% appearing once. Sequencing used peripheral blood. These receptors originate from a woman at least 80 years old with active or convalescent COVID-19. The CDR3 runs from the conserved cysteine through the conserved F or W. A D gene is named only where the DNA matches it firmly. Expanded clones get a size class; other rows say once, few or many, or leave the size out.

CDR3nt,CDR3aa,j_gene,v_gene,d_gene,abundance,len
TGCGCCAGCAGCCGCGGACAGGAAGGCTATAATTCACCCCTCCACTTT,CASSRGQEGYNSPLHF,TRBJ1-6,TRBV5-1,TRBD1,NA,16
TGCGCCAGCAGCTTGGCCACAGGGGGTTACGAGCAGTACTTC,CASSLATGGYEQYF,TRBJ2-7,TRBV5-1,TRBD1,NA,14
TGCGCCAGCAGCTCGGGACAGGGGAAGGACGAGCAGTACTTC,CASSSGQGKDEQYF,TRBJ2-7,TRBV5-1,TRBD1,few,14
TGTGCCAGCAGCCCAGGGGCGATGAACACTGAAGCTTTCTTT,CASSPGAMNTEAFF,TRBJ1-1,TRBV6-4,NA,NA,14
TGTGCCAGTAGTCCCGGACAGGTTTATAGCAATCAGCCCCAGCATTTT,CASSPGQVYSNQPQHF,TRBJ1-5,TRBV19,TRBD1,NA,16
TGCGCCAGCAGCCATGGGCGCGGGACCGGGGAGCTGTTTTTT,CASSHGRGTGELFF,TRBJ2-2,TRBV4-1,NA,NA,14
TGTGCCACCAGTGACCACGGGGGGCTTGAGGAGCTGTTTTTT,CATSDHGGLEELFF,TRBJ2-2,TRBV24-1,NA,NA,14
TGTGCCAGCAGCTTAAGCGGGTGGAGCTCCTACGAGCAGTACTTC,CASSLSGWSSYEQYF,TRBJ2-7,TRBV7-2,NA,NA,15
TGTGCCACCAGTGATTCGGAAAGGGGCGGGAACACTGAAGCTTTCTTT,CATSDSERGGNTEAFF,TRBJ1-1,TRBV24-1,NA,NA,16
TGTGCCAGCAGTATGATATTTCCGGGGTCCCGTGGCTACACCTTC,CASSMIFPGSRGYTF,TRBJ1-2,TRBV6-5,NA,NA,15
TGCGCCAGCAGAGAAGCGGGAGGCACAGATACGCAGTATTTT,CASREAGGTDTQYF,TRBJ2-3,TRBV5-1,TRBD2,NA,14
TGTGCCAGCAGTTTATCACAGGCGAGTGGAAACACCATATATTTT,CASSLSQASGNTIYF,TRBJ1-3,TRBV28,NA,NA,15
TGTGCCAGTAGTAGAGGCCCGGGACAGGGATCCCATGAGCAGTTCTTC,CASSRGPGQGSHEQFF,TRBJ2-1,TRBV19,TRBD1,NA,16
TGTGCCAGCAGCCAAGGACTAGCGGTACACAATGAGCAGTTCTTC,CASSQGLAVHNEQFF,TRBJ2-1,TRBV4-2,TRBD2,NA,15
TGTGCCAGTAGTATAACCGGGAGCGTGGGCAATCAGCCCCAGCATTTT,CASSITGSVGNQPQHF,TRBJ1-5,TRBV19,NA,NA,16
TGTGCCAGCAGCTTAGCGGGAGCATCGGTAGGCTATGGCTACACCTTC,CASSLAGASVGYGYTF,TRBJ1-2,TRBV7-8,NA,NA,16
TGTGCCAGCAGCCTAGGACAAGACAATGAGCAGTTCTTC,CASSLGQDNEQFF,TRBJ2-1,TRBV7-2,NA,NA,13
TGTGCCAGTAGGAGAGACAGGGGCCCCGGAAACACCATATATTTT,CASRRDRGPGNTIYF,TRBJ1-3,TRBV19,TRBD1,once,15
TGCGCCAGCAGCTTGGCCTGGGGCCCCGAGGATGAGCAGTTCTTC,CASSLAWGPEDEQFF,TRBJ2-1,TRBV5-1,NA,NA,15
TGTGCCAGCAGGGACCCGACTAGCGGGGTCCCCTACGAGCAGTACTTC,CASRDPTSGVPYEQYF,TRBJ2-7,TRBV6-4,TRBD2,NA,16
TGTGCCAGCAGCCAAGATGGTGGCGGTCAGGGGCATGGCTACACCTTC,CASSQDGGGQGHGYTF,TRBJ1-2,TRBV4-2,NA,NA,16
TGTGCCAGCAGCCTGGGACAGGGAACCGGGGAGCTGTTTTTT,CASSLGQGTGELFF,TRBJ2-2,TRBV3-1/TRBV3-2,TRBD1,NA,14
TGTGCCAGCAGCCAGTCTCTTACCTACGAGCAGTACTTC,CASSQSLTYEQYF,TRBJ2-7,TRBV14,NA,NA,13
TGTGCCAGTAGGACTAGCGGGAGTTCCCCAGATACGCAGTATTTT,CASRTSGSSPDTQYF,TRBJ2-3,TRBV19,TRBD2,few,15
TGTGCCAGCAGTTTGGGACAGGGCTATGGCTACACCTTC,CASSLGQGYGYTF,TRBJ1-2,TRBV12-3/TRBV12-4,TRBD1,NA,13
TGTGCCAGCAGAAATAGCGGTACCGGGGAGCTGTTTTTT,CASRNSGTGELFF,TRBJ2-2,TRBV7-2,NA,NA,13
TGCGCCAGCAGTCCAACACTAGCGGGGGACTACAATGAGCAGTTCTTC,CASSPTLAGDYNEQFF,TRBJ2-1,TRBV5-1,TRBD2,NA,16
TGTGCCAGCAGCTCCCACGGACAGGGGTCCTACGAGCAGTACTTC,CASSSHGQGSYEQYF,TRBJ2-7,TRBV28,TRBD1,NA,15
TGTGCCAGCAGCCCGTGGACTAGCGGGGGTTACAATGAGCAGTTCTTC,CASSPWTSGGYNEQFF,TRBJ2-1,TRBV5-8,TRBD2,NA,16
TGTGCCAGCAGCCAAACAGGGATTAGCAATCAGCCCCAGCATTTT,CASSQTGISNQPQHF,TRBJ1-5,TRBV25-1,NA,NA,15
TGTGCCAGCAGTTTCAATTACAGGGTTCAAAGCAGTGGGAACTATGGCTACACCTTC,CASSFNYRVQSSGNYGYTF,TRBJ1-2,TRBV27,NA,once,19
TGTGCCAGCAGTGAAGCAAGACAGGGGTGGACCGGGGAGCTGTTTTTT,CASSEARQGWTGELFF,TRBJ2-2,TRBV6-1,TRBD1,NA,16
TGCGCCAGCAGCTTGGCCGTATCGTCTTCACCCCTCCACTTT,CASSLAVSSSPLHF,TRBJ1-6,TRBV5-1,NA,NA,14
TGTGCCAGCAGTCCCCGGGACAGGACATTTCAGCCCCAGCATTTT,CASSPRDRTFQPQHF,TRBJ1-5,TRBV28,TRBD1,NA,15
TGCGCCAGCAGCAGGGGGACGGATCAGCCCCAGCATTTT,CASSRGTDQPQHF,TRBJ1-5,TRBV5-1,NA,NA,13
TGTGCCAGCAGCCCGAGCAGGGGGCCCAGCTCCTACGAGCAGTACTTC,CASSPSRGPSSYEQYF,TRBJ2-7,TRBV7-9,TRBD1,NA,16
TGTGCCAGCAGGCTAGCCGCCGCCTTGGAGCAGTACTTC,CASRLAAALEQYF,TRBJ2-7,TRBV5-5,NA,NA,13
TGTGCCAGCAGCAAAGATCGGAGGACCCGTCCCACAGATACGCAGTATTTT,CASSKDRRTRPTDTQYF,TRBJ2-3,TRBV21-1,NA,NA,17
TGTGCCAGCAGCTTAGGGACATCTAACTATGGCTACACCTTC,CASSLGTSNYGYTF,TRBJ1-2,TRBV11-2,NA,NA,14
TGTGCCAGCAGCTCACAACCGGGACAGCTCAATTCACCCCTCCACTTT,CASSSQPGQLNSPLHF,TRBJ1-6,TRBV11-2,TRBD1,NA,16
TGCAGCGTTGGGCCTACATTTTTCCCGGGGACAGGGAACACTGAAGCTTTCTTT,CSVGPTFFPGTGNTEAFF,TRBJ1-1,TRBV29-1,TRBD1,NA,18
TGCGCCAGCAGCTTGGCGCCTAGCGGGAGTAACAATGAGCAGTTCTTC,CASSLAPSGSNNEQFF,TRBJ2-1,TRBV5-1,TRBD2,NA,16
TGTGCCAGCAGCCCCCAGGACATCCGCTCTGGAAACACCATATATTTT,CASSPQDIRSGNTIYF,TRBJ1-3,TRBV9,NA,few,16